This T cell receptor (beta chain) was sequenced in a study of early T cells in non-severe SARS-CoV-2 infection. The sample holds a few counts of this clonotype. The CDR3 has 12 residues. The germline CDR1 and CDR2 sequences are MNHNS and SASEGT. V was shortened by 5 bases and J by 4 bases, with 6 bases between the two germline ends. Each CDR3 protein is one row after TCRdb ran MiXCR on the 5' RACE reads. This sample carries 55,000 to 80,000 distinct CDR3 sequences, approximately 12% of them seen once, and the ten largest clones take approximately 1.3%. This TCR was sampled from an adult who was a healthcare worker with PCR-confirmed SARS-CoV-2 infection or an uninfected control (not recorded which). The chain links TRBV6-1 to TRBJ1-3; D not resolved. Sequences were derived from whole blood, sampled at baseline. In nucleotides, the CDR3 is TGTGCCAGCAGTTCGCCAGGAAACACCATATATTTT. Amino acids: CASSSPGNTIYF.